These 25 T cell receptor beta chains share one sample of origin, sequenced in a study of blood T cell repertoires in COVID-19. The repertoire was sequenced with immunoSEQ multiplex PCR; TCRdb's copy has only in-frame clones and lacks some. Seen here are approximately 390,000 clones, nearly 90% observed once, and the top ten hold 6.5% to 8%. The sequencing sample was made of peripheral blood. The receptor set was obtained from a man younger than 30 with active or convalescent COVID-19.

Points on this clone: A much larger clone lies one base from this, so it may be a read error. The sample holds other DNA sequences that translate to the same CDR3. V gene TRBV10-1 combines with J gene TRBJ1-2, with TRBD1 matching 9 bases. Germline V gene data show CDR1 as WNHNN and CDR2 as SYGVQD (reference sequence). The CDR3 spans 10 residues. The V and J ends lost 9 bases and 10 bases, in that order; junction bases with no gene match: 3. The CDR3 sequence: CASTGGAYTF. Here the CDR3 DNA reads TGCGCCAGTACAGGGGGCGCCTACACCTTC.

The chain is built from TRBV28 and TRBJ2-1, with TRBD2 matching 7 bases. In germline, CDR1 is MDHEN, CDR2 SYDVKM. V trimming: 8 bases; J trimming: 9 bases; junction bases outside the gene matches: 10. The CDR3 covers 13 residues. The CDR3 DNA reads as TGTGCCAGCTCCCAGGGAGGGGTTGGTGAGCAGTTCTTC. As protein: CASSQGGVGEQFF.

CDR3 residues: CASRTRQDNTEAFF. The CDR3 coding sequence is TGTGCCAGTAGGACCCGACAGGACAACACTGAAGCTTTCTTT. The chain uses TRBV19 and TRBJ1-1, with D tentatively TRBD1 (6 bases). Trimming shortened V by 6 bases and J by 2 bases, and 13 bases separated the two germline ends. This CDR3 contains 14 residues. Germline V lookup: CDR1 LNHDA, CDR2 SQIVND (reference sequence). Filled out from reference TRBV19 and TRBJ1-1, the complete variable domain reads DGGITQSPKYLFRKEGQNVTLSCEQNLNHDAMYWYRQDPGQGLRLIYYSQIVNDFQKGDIAEGYSVSREKKESFPLTVTSAQKNPTAFYLCASRTRQDNTEAFFGQGTRLTVV.

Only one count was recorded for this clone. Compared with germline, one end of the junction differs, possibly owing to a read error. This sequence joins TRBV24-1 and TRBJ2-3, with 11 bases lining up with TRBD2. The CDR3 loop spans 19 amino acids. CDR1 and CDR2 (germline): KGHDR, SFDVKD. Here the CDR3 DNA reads TGTGCCACCAGGGCGTCAGTCGGGACTAGCGGTGCCGGCACACATACGCAGTATTTT. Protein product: CATRASVGTSGAGTHTQYF.

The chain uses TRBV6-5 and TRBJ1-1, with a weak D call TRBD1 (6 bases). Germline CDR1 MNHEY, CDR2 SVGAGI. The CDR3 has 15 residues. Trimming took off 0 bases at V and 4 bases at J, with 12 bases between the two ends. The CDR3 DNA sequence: TGTGCCAGCAGTTACTCGAAAGGGGGGGGCACTGAAGCTTTCTTT. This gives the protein CASSYSKGGGTEAFF.

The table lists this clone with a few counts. DNA for the CDR3: TGTGCCAGTAGTATGGTTTGGAACAGTCCTAAAGGGACCCAGTACTTC. Amino acids: CASSMVWNSPKGTQYF. V gene TRBV19 combines with J gene TRBJ2-5; D unresolved. The CDR3 length is 16 residues. Germline V gene lookup returns CDR1 LNHDA and CDR2 SQIVND (reference sequence). Trimming stripped 3 bases from V and 7 bases from J, with 21 bases between.

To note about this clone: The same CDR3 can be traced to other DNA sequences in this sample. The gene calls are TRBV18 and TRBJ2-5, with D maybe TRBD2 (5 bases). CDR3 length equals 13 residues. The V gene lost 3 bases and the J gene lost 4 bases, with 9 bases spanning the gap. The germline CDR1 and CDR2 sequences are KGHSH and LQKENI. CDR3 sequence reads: CASSPNRGETQYF. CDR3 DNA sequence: TGTGCCAGCTCACCGAACCGGGGAGAGACCCAGTACTTC.

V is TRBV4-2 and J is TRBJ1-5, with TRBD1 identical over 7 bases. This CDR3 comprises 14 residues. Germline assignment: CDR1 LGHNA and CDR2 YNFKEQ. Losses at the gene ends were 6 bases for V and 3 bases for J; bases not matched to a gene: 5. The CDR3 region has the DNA TGTGCCAGCAGTCCCGGGACAGTCAATCAGCCCCAGCATTTT. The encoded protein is CASSPGTVNQPQHF.

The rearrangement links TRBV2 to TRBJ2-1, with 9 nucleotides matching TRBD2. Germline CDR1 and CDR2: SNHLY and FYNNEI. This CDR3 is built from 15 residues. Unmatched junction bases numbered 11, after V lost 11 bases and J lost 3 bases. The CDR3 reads CAGPALRGGYNEQFF. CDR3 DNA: TGTGCCGGCCCGGCCTTGCGGGGGGGCTACAATGAGCAGTTCTTC.

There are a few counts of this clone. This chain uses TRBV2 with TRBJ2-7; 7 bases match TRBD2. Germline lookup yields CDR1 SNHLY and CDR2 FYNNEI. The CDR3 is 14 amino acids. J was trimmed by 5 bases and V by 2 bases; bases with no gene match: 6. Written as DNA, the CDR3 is TGTGCCAGCAGTGAACAGCGGGGCTATAACGAGCAGTACTTC. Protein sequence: CASSEQRGYNEQYF.

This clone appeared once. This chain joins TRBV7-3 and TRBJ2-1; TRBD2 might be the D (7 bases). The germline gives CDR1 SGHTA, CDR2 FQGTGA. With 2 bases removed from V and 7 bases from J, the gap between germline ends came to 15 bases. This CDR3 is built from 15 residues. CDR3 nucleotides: TGTGCCAGCAGCTTAGGGGGGGCTCTGAGGAATGAGCAGTTCTTC. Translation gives CASSLGGALRNEQFF. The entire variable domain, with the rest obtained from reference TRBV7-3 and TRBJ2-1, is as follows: GAGVSQTPSNKVTEKGKYVELRCDPISGHTALYWYRQSLGQGPEFLIYFQGTGAADDSGLPNDRFFAVRPEGSVSTLKIQRTERGDSAVYLCASSLGGALRNEQFFGPGTRLTVL.

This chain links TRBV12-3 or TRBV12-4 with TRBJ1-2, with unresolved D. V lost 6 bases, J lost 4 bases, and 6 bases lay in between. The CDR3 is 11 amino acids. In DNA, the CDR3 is TGTGCCAGCAGCTTTAGCTATGGCTACACCTTC. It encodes CASSFSYGYTF.

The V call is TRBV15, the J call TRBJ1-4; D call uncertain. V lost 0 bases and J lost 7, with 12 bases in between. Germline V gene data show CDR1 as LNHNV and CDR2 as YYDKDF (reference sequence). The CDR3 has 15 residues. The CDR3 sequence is CATSRDRVLTEKLFF. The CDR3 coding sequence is TGTGCCACCAGCAGAGATCGGGTGTTGACTGAAAAACTGTTTTTT.

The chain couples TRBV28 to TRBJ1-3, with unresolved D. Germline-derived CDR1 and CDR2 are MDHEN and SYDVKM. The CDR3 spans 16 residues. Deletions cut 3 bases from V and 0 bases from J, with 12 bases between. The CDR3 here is CASSFRAGNSGNTIYF. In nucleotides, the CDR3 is TGTGCCAGCAGTTTTCGTGCCGGGAACTCTGGAAACACCATATATTTT.

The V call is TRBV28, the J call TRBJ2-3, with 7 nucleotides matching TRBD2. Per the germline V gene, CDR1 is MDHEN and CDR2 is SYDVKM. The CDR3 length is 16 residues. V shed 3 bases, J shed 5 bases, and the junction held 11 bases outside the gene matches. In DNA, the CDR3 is TGTGCCAGCAGTTTTAAGGGACTACCCGAGGTAGATACGCAGTATTTT. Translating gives CASSFKGLPEVDTQYF.

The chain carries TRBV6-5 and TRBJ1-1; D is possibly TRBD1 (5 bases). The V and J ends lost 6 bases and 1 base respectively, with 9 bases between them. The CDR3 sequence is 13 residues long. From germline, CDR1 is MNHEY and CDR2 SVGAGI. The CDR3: CASSYRRNTEAFF. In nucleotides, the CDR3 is TGTGCCAGCAGCTACAGGAGGAACACTGAAGCTTTCTTT.

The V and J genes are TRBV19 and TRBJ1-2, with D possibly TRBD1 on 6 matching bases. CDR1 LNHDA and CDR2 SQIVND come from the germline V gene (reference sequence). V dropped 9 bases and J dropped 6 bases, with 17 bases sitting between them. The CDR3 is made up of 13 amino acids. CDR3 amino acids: CASSAQGRNGYTF. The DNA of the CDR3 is TGTGCCAGCAGTGCACAGGGTCGAAATGGCTACACCTTC.

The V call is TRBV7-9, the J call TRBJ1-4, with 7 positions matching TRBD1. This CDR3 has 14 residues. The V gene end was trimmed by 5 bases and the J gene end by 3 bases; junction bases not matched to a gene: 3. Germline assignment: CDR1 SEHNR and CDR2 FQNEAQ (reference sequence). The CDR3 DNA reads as TGTGCCAGCAGCCCACAGGGGCCTAATGAAAAACTGTTTTTT. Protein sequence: CASSPQGPNEKLFF.

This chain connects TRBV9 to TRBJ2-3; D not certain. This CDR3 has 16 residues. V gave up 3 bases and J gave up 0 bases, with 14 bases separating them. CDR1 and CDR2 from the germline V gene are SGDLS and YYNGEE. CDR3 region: CASSAYGSASTDTQYF. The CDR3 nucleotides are TGTGCCAGCAGCGCATACGGGTCCGCGAGCACAGATACGCAGTATTTT.

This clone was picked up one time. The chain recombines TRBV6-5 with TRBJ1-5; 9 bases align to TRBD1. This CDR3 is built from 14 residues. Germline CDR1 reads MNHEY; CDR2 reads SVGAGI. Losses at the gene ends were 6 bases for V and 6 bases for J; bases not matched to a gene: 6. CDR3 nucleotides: TGTGCCAGCAGGGCGGACAGGGGAAGTCAGCCCCAGCATTTT. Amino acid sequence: CASRADRGSQPQHF.

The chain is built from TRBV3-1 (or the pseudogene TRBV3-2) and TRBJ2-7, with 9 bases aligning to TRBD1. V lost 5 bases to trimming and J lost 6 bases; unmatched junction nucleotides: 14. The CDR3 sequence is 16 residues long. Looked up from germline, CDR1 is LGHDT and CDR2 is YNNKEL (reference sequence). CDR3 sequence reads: CASSLRSGQGIREQYF. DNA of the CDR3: TGTGCCAGCAGCTTGAGATCGGGACAGGGTATCCGCGAGCAGTACTTC.

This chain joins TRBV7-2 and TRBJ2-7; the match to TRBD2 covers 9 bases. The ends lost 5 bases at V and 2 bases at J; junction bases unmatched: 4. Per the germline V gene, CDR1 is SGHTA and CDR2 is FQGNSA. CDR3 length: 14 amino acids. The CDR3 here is CASSASGTAYEQYF. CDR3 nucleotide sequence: TGTGCCAGCAGCGCTAGCGGGACCGCCTACGAGCAGTACTTC.

The CDR3: CASSYRRGPETQYF. DNA of the CDR3: TGTGCCAGCAGTTACCGGCGGGGGCCTGAGACCCAGTACTTC. The chain is built from TRBV6-5 and TRBJ2-5; a possible D gene is TRBD2 (7 bases). Trimming cost V 2 bases and J 5 bases, with 12 bases left between them. This CDR3 region has 14 residues. Germline CDR1 is MNHEY and CDR2 is SVGAGI.

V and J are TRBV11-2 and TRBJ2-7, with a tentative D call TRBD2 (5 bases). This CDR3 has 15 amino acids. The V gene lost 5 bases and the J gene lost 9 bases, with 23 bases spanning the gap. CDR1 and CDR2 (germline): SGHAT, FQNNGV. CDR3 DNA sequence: TGTGCCAGCAGCCCCGCCGGGAACGACAATGACGGGCAGTACTTC. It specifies CASSPAGNDNDGQYF.

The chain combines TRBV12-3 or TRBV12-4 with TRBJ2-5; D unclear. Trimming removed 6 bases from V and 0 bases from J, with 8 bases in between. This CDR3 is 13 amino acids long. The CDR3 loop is CASSRRDQETQYF. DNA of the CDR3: TGTGCCAGCAGCCGACGGGACCAAGAGACCCAGTACTTC.